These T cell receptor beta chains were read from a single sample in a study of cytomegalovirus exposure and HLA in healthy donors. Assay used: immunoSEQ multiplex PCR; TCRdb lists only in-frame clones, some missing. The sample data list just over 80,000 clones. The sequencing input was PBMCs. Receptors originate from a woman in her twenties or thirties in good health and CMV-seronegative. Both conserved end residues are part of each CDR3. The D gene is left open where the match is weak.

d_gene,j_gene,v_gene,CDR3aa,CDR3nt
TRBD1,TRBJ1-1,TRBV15,CATRIRRQGDTEAFF,TGTGCCACCAGGATTCGAAGACAGGGAGACACTGAAGCTTTCTTT
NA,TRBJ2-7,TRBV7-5,CVRSLPRYEQYF,TGTGTCAGAAGCTTACCCAGGTACGAGCAGTACTTC
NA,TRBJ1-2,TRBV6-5,CASSYSGGAQGYTF,TGTGCCAGCAGTTACTCGGGGGGGGCGCAGGGCTACACCTTC
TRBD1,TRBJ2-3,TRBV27,CASSSLDRGLDTQYF,TGTGCCAGCAGTTCCCTGGACAGGGGGCTTGATACGCAGTATTTT
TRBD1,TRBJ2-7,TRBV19,CASGTGGAYEQYF,TGTGCCAGCGGGACAGGGGGAGCCTACGAGCAGTACTTC
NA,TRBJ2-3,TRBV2,CASTGDTQYF,TGTGCCAGCACCGGAGATACGCAGTATTTT
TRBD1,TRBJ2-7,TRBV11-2,CASSLGGRGNEQYF,TGTGCCAGCAGCTTAGGAGGCAGGGGGAATGAGCAGTACTTC
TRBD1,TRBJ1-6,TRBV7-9,CASSRDRVTSPLHF,TGTGCCAGCAGCCGCGACAGGGTTACTTCACCCCTCCACTTT
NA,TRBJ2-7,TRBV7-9,CASSLAGRGRDEQYF,TGTGCCAGCAGCTTAGCAGGAAGGGGTCGCGACGAGCAGTACTTC
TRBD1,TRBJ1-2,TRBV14,CASSQGRDRGDYGYTF,TGTGCCAGCAGCCAAGGCCGGGACAGGGGCGACTATGGCTACACCTTC
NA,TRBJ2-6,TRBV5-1,CASSLTVSSGANVLTF,TGCGCCAGCAGCTTGACGGTTAGCTCTGGGGCCAACGTCCTGACTTTC
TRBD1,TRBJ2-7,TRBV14,CASSRYRGYEQYF,TGTGCCAGCAGCCGCTACAGGGGATACGAGCAGTACTTC
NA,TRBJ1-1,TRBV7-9,CASSLMPGSTEAFF,TGTGCCAGCAGCTTAATGCCGGGGAGCACTGAAGCTTTCTTT
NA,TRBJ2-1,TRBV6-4,CASSDYASEASEQFF,TGTGCCAGCAGTGACTATGCTAGCGAAGCATCTGAGCAGTTCTTC
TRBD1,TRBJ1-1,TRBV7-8,CASGRQGMNTEAFF,TGTGCCAGCGGTAGACAGGGAATGAACACTGAAGCTTTCTTT
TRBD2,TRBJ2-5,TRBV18,CASSPRRREGETQYF,TGTGCCAGCTCACCACGGCGGAGGGAGGGAGAGACCCAGTACTTC
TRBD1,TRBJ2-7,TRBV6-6,CASSYPTGSSHEQYF,TGTGCCAGCAGTTACCCGACAGGGTCCAGCCACGAGCAGTACTTC